The T cell receptor beta chain under discussion was sequenced for a study of blood T cell repertoires in COVID-19. Across the study: Acute-phase and convalescent COVID-19 samples originated in the United States, Italy and Spain.

Sequenced by immunoSEQ multiplex PCR; TCRdb stores in-frame clones only, minus some. The table lists about 170,000 clones, over 75% of them singletons, with approximately 1.2% in the top ten. Germline-derived CDR1 and CDR2 are KGHDR and SFDVKD. Unmatched junction bases numbered 6, after V lost 0 bases and J lost 10 bases. The CDR3 runs 14 residues. The sequence was collected from a man in his fifties or sixties who had recovered from COVID-19. Input material: peripheral blood. The V gene is TRBV24-1, the J gene TRBJ1-1; 8 bases are a match to TRBD1. Here the CDR3 DNA reads TGTGCCACCAGTGATTTGTGGCAGGGGGCGGGAGCTTTCTTT. It translates to CATSDLWQGAGAFF.